The 26 T cell receptor beta chains given below trace back to one sample, sequenced in a study of T cell responses to AZD1222 COVID-19 vaccine. Method: immunoSEQ multiplex PCR; TCRdb's copy keeps in-frame clones and lacks some. The data show roughly 180,000 clones, roughly 92% seen once. The sample here was peripheral blood, taken 28 days after the second AZD1222 dose. The receptors come from an adult who received the AZD1222 COVID-19 vaccine.

The genes are TRBV19 and TRBJ1-2; D is unresolved. Germline-derived CDR1 and CDR2 are LNHDA and SQIVND (reference sequence). V lost 5 bases and J 3 bases, leaving 10 bases between the germline ends. The CDR3 is 13 amino acids. The CDR3 reads CASSRRTDYGYTF. CDR3 coding DNA: TGTGCCAGTAGTCGCCGGACGGACTATGGCTACACCTTC.

The rearrangement links TRBV28 to TRBJ2-7; D possibly corresponds to TRBD2 (6 bases). Germline CDR1 MDHEN, CDR2 SYDVKM. The CDR3 spans 12 residues. V lost 7 bases, J lost 5 bases, and 12 bases lay in between. Here the CDR3 reads CASTTAGHEQYF. As DNA, the CDR3 is TGTGCCAGCACTACCGCGGGGCACGAGCAGTACTTC.

V and J are TRBV18 and TRBJ2-5; D possibly uses TRBD1 or TRBD2 (5 bases each). This CDR3 has 14 amino acids. The V end lost 2 bases, the J end lost 4 bases, and 11 bases lay between the germline ends. CDR1 KGHSH and CDR2 LQKENI come from the germline V gene. For the CDR3, the DNA is TGTGCCAGCTCACCAACGGGACGGGGAGAGACCCAGTACTTC. Protein product: CASSPTGRGETQYF.

The V call is TRBV7-6, the J call TRBJ2-2, with D perhaps TRBD1 (7 bases). V lost 5 bases and J 4 bases, leaving 17 bases between the germline ends. The CDR3 sequence is 16 residues long. CDR1 and CDR2 from the germline V gene are SGHVS and FNYEAQ. CDR3 sequence: CASSANRGGGTGELFF. The CDR3 nucleotides are TGTGCCAGCAGCGCCAACAGGGGAGGAGGCACCGGGGAGCTGTTTTTT.

This clone turned up a few times. The chain joins TRBV7-6 to TRBJ1-5; 8 nucleotides align to TRBD1. The CDR3 extends over 16 amino acids. Germline CDR1 is SGHVS and CDR2 is FNYEAQ. V lost 1 base, J lost 7 bases, and 9 bases stayed unmatched. The CDR3 loop is CASSLESGGGGQPQHF. CDR3 nucleotide sequence: TGTGCCAGCAGCTTAGAGTCAGGGGGCGGTGGCCAGCCCCAGCATTTT.

The CDR3 region is CASSFHNRRAGELFF. The CDR3 nucleotides read TGTGCCAGCAGTTTTCATAACAGGAGGGCCGGGGAGCTGTTTTTT. The V gene is TRBV28, the J gene TRBJ2-2, with D possibly TRBD2 on 6 matching bases. Germline CDR1 MDHEN, CDR2 SYDVKM. Trimming stripped 3 bases from V and 6 bases from J, with 14 bases between. This CDR3 spans 15 amino acids. Complete variable domain (other parts from reference TRBV28 and TRBJ2-2): DVKVTQSSRYLVKRTGEKVFLECVQDMDHENMFWYRQDPGLGLRLIYFSYDVKMKEKGDIPEGYSVSREKKERFSLILESASTNQTSMYLCASSFHNRRAGELFFGEGSRLTVL.

This chain joins TRBV27 and TRBJ1-6; 7 bases align to TRBD1. CDR1 and CDR2 (germline): MNHEY, SMNVEV (reference sequence). The length of the CDR3 is 15 residues. The ends lost 5 bases at V and 7 bases at J; junction bases unmatched: 8. The CDR3 DNA reads TGTGCCAGCAGTCCTATAGACAGGGTGAATTCACCCCTCCACTTT. Translation: CASSPIDRVNSPLHF.

This chain joins TRBV5-1 and TRBJ2-1; no firm D call. Deletions cut 4 bases from V and 4 bases from J, with 9 bases between. This CDR3 comprises 13 residues. Looked up from germline, CDR1 is SGHRS and CDR2 is YFSETQ. The CDR3 protein is CASSPGPYNEQFF. The CDR3, as DNA: TGCGCCAGCAGCCCCGGGCCGTACAATGAGCAGTTCTTC.

This chain links TRBV5-1 with TRBJ1-4; no reliable D call. The CDR3 loop spans 15 amino acids. The V and J ends lost 3 bases and 0 bases respectively, with 9 bases between them. CDR1 and CDR2 from the germline V gene are SGHRS and YFSETQ. CDR3 sequence reads: CASSWTFATNEKLFF. The CDR3 DNA reads TGCGCCAGCAGCTGGACCTTTGCAACTAATGAAAAACTGTTTTTT.

The chain uses TRBV28 and TRBJ1-1; 7 positions match TRBD1. V shed 6 bases and J 10 bases; nucleotides not matched to a gene: 5. This CDR3 comprises 11 residues. Per germline, CDR1 MDHEN and CDR2 SYDVKM. CDR3 bases: TGTGCCAGCAGGGCAGGGGGGGCAGCTTTCTTT. Translating it yields CASRAGGAAFF.

The J gene is TRBJ2-2, the V gene TRBV7-2; D remains ambiguous. The germline V gene encodes CDR1 SGHTA and CDR2 FQGNSA. The CDR3 runs to 14 residues. The V gene lost 0 bases and the J gene lost 7 bases, with 9 bases spanning the gap. CDR3 protein: CASSLAVSGGELFF. Here the CDR3 DNA reads TGTGCCAGCAGCTTAGCGGTCTCAGGCGGGGAGCTGTTTTTT.

The rearrangement uses TRBV19 and TRBJ1-1; D not resolved. Trimming pared 3 bases from V and 3 bases from J, leaving 8 bases between. Germline CDR1 reads LNHDA; CDR2 reads SQIVND (reference sequence). The length of the CDR3 is 13 residues. The CDR3 DNA reads TGTGCCAGTAGTATTTTGTGGGACACTGAAGCTTTCTTT. Protein: CASSILWDTEAFF.

The chain links TRBV19 to TRBJ2-7, with 8 bases identical to TRBD1. The J segment lost 0 bases and the V segment lost 5 bases, leaving 6 bases of the junction unmatched. The CDR3 is 15 amino acids. Germline V gives CDR1 LNHDA, CDR2 SQIVND (reference sequence). CDR3 in DNA: TGTGCCAGTAGTGTAGGACAGGGAAGCTCCTACGAGCAGTACTTC. Encoded protein: CASSVGQGSSYEQYF.

The chain has TRBV30 and TRBJ2-3, with 10 positions matching TRBD2. With 3 bases clipped from V and 0 bases from J, the junction kept 3 bases outside the gene matches. The CDR3 sequence is 15 residues long. The V gene's germline CDR1 is GTSNPN and CDR2 SVGIG (reference sequence). CDR3 region: CAWSPLAGSTDTQYF. CDR3 nucleotide sequence: TGTGCCTGGAGCCCACTAGCGGGGAGCACAGATACGCAGTATTTT.

This rearrangement joins TRBV4-3 to TRBJ2-3, with TRBD2 identical over 7 bases. With V trimmed by 4 bases and J by 0 bases, 4 bases remained unmatched. The germline V gene encodes CDR1 LGHNA and CDR2 YSLEER. This CDR3 is 15 amino acids long. The CDR3 protein is CASSLGGISTDTQYF. The CDR3 region has the DNA TGCGCCAGCAGCCTCGGGGGGATAAGCACAGATACGCAGTATTTT.

The gene calls are TRBV7-2 and TRBJ1-1; no firm D call. The CDR3 runs to 14 residues. V was cut by 3 bases and J by 1 base, with 9 bases left in between. The germline V gene encodes CDR1 SGHTA and CDR2 FQGNSA. The CDR3 nucleotides are TGTGCCAGCAGCTTTATGCGCGCGAACACTGAAGCTTTCTTT. Its protein is CASSFMRANTEAFF.

The V call is TRBV7-8, the J call TRBJ2-4; no clear D gene. V lost 4 bases and J lost 1, with 11 bases in between. The length of the CDR3 is 15 residues. The germline V gene has CDR1 SGHVS and CDR2 FQNEAQ. The CDR3 DNA reads as TGTGCCAGCAGCTCCTACAACCTGGCCAAAAACATTCAGTACTTC. Translated, it gives CASSSYNLAKNIQYF.

This chain connects TRBV9 to TRBJ2-7; TRBD1 is a possible D gene (6 bases). The CDR3 loop spans 14 amino acids. V was cut by 0 bases and J by 5 bases, with 12 bases left in between. Germline V gene sequence: CDR1 SGDLS, CDR2 YYNGEE. Written as DNA, the CDR3 is TGTGCCAGCAGCGTAGGGGGGCTAGCTAACGAGCAGTACTTC. This gives the protein CASSVGGLANEQYF.

The chain employs TRBV11-3 and TRBJ1-1; D might be TRBD1 (5 bases). The germline CDR1 and CDR2 sequences are SGHNT and YENEEA. There are 14 residues in the CDR3. Trimming shortened V by 0 bases and J by 0 bases, and 5 bases separated the two germline ends. CDR3 DNA: TGTGCCAGCAGCTTAGAGGGGGTGAACACTGAAGCTTTCTTT. Amino acids: CASSLEGVNTEAFF.

The chain uses TRBV9 and TRBJ2-1, with 7 positions matching TRBD2. CDR1 and CDR2 (germline): SGDLS, YYNGEE. Germline trimming cut 3 bases from V and 3 bases from J; bases unmatched to any gene: 12. This CDR3 is 17 amino acids long. The CDR3 spells CASSAPGSGNFYNEQFF. CDR3 coding DNA: TGTGCCAGCAGCGCCCCGGGGAGCGGGAATTTCTACAATGAGCAGTTCTTC.

This chain links TRBV6-6 with TRBJ2-7, with 9 bases matching TRBD1. Germline CDR1 MNHNY, CDR2 SVGAGI (reference sequence). The CDR3 spans 13 residues. The V gene end was trimmed by 7 bases and the J gene end by 2 bases; junction bases not matched to a gene: 3. CDR3 sequence (DNA): TGTGCCAGCAATAGGGACAGGGCCTACGAGCAGTACTTC. Protein: CASNRDRAYEQYF.

J is TRBJ2-1 and V is TRBV4-1; 15 nucleotides align to TRBD2. With 6 bases clipped from V and 11 bases from J, the junction kept 8 bases outside the gene matches. Germline V gene lookup returns CDR1 MGHRA and CDR2 YSYEKL. The CDR3 extends over 15 amino acids. The CDR3 nucleotides read TGCGCCAGCAGAAGAGGACTAGCGGGAGGGCCCCAGCAGTTCTTC. It encodes CASRRGLAGGPQQFF.

The V gene is TRBV6-5, the J gene TRBJ1-1; TRBD1 matches 10 bases. CDR1 is MNHEY, CDR2 SVGAGI, per germline. The CDR3 covers 14 residues. Trimming removed 10 bases from V and 1 base from J; junction bases left unmatched: 6. This CDR3 is CATGTGDGNTEAFF. CDR3 nucleotides: TGTGCCACTGGGACAGGGGATGGGAACACTGAAGCTTTCTTT.

This chain joins TRBV7-3 and TRBJ2-5; 12 nucleotides line up with TRBD2. Germline CDR1 and CDR2: SGHTA and FQGTGA. V lost 0 bases to trimming and J lost 4 bases; unmatched junction nucleotides: 0. This CDR3 is 15 amino acids long. CDR3 bases: TGTGCCAGCAGCTTAACGACTAGCGGGAGAGAGACCCAGTACTTC. This sequence encodes CASSLTTSGRETQYF.

The CDR3 nucleotides are TGTGCCAGCAGCGTAATGGACGGGACACCTACTAACTATGGCTACACCTTC. This codes for CASSVMDGTPTNYGYTF. This rearrangement joins TRBV9 to TRBJ1-2; possible D gene TRBD1, 6 bases. CDR1 is SGDLS and CDR2 is YYNGEE in the germline V gene. CDR3 size: 17 residues. The V and J ends lost 1 base and 0 bases respectively, with 16 bases between them.

This chain joins TRBV15 and TRBJ2-4; D perhaps matches TRBD1 (6 bases). Trimming removed 2 bases at V and 10 bases at J, with 9 bases between. Germline loops: CDR1 LNHNV, CDR2 YYDKDF (reference sequence). The CDR3 spans 12 residues. The CDR3 is CATSRPQGIQYF. CDR3 DNA: TGTGCCACCAGCAGACCCCAGGGGATTCAGTACTTC.